This record looks at one T cell receptor (beta chain) sequence and its context. Antigen unknown. The CDR3 has 15 residues. Trimming removed 5 bases from V and 6 bases from J, with 19 bases in between. From germline, CDR1 is LNHDA and CDR2 SQIVND (reference sequence). Assay used: immunoSEQ multiplex PCR; TCRdb lists only in-frame clones, some missing. The sample includes 6,000 to 8,000 clones, around 79% seen only once; the top ten take approximately 35%. This sample was taken from a study of somatic mutations in cytotoxic T cells in rheumatoid arthritis. As for the study in general: Flow sorting of some V beta antibody-stained T cells reached nearly 100% purity, with V beta1+ cells also TCRB-sequenced. Regarding the study as a whole: A rise in CD8+ clonality with age was seen in rheumatoid arthritis patients but not in healthy controls. Significant differences in CD8+ T-cell clonality were not found between rheumatoid arthritis patients and healthy controls (age-matched). The slight TRBV07 underrepresentation in rheumatoid arthritis patients received no adjustment for multiple comparisons.

The specimen was CD8+ T cells sorted from blood. V gene TRBV19 combines with J gene TRBJ1-2; possible D gene TRBD1, 5 bases. The receptor was derived from a woman in her sixties or seventies in good health. CDR3 sequence (DNA): TGTGCCAGTAGTCTAAATCCCCAGGGCTGGGATGGCTACACCTTC. It yields the protein CASSLNPQGWDGYTF.